The clone carrying this T cell receptor beta chain has a single count. The CDR3 runs to 14 residues. CDR1 is SGHTA, CDR2 FQGNSA, per germline. The V end lost 4 bases, the J end lost 7 bases, and 16 bases lay between the germline ends. These data originate in a study of blood T cell repertoires in COVID-19. Turning to the study itself: Acute-phase and convalescent COVID-19 samples originated in the United States, Italy and Spain. Sample material is recorded as cDNA or gDNA derived from T cells, B-cell-depleted T cells, or PBMCs.

Study processing details: The authors estimated nucleated cell counts from reference gene primer amplification. The method was immunoSEQ multiplex PCR; TCRdb's version includes in-frame clones alone and lacks a portion of them. V and J calls and clone size are as listed in that table; D and trimming were resolved from the DNA. This sample has approximately 67,000 clones, with around 90% found just once. This chain connects TRBV7-2 to TRBJ2-5, with D perhaps matching TRBD2 (5 bases). The sequence was obtained from a woman aged 80 or over with acute or convalescent COVID-19. The sample comprised peripheral blood. CDR3: CASSYRTGGATQYF. The DNA for the CDR3 is TGTGCCAGCAGCTACCGCACTGGAGGTGCGACCCAGTACTTC.